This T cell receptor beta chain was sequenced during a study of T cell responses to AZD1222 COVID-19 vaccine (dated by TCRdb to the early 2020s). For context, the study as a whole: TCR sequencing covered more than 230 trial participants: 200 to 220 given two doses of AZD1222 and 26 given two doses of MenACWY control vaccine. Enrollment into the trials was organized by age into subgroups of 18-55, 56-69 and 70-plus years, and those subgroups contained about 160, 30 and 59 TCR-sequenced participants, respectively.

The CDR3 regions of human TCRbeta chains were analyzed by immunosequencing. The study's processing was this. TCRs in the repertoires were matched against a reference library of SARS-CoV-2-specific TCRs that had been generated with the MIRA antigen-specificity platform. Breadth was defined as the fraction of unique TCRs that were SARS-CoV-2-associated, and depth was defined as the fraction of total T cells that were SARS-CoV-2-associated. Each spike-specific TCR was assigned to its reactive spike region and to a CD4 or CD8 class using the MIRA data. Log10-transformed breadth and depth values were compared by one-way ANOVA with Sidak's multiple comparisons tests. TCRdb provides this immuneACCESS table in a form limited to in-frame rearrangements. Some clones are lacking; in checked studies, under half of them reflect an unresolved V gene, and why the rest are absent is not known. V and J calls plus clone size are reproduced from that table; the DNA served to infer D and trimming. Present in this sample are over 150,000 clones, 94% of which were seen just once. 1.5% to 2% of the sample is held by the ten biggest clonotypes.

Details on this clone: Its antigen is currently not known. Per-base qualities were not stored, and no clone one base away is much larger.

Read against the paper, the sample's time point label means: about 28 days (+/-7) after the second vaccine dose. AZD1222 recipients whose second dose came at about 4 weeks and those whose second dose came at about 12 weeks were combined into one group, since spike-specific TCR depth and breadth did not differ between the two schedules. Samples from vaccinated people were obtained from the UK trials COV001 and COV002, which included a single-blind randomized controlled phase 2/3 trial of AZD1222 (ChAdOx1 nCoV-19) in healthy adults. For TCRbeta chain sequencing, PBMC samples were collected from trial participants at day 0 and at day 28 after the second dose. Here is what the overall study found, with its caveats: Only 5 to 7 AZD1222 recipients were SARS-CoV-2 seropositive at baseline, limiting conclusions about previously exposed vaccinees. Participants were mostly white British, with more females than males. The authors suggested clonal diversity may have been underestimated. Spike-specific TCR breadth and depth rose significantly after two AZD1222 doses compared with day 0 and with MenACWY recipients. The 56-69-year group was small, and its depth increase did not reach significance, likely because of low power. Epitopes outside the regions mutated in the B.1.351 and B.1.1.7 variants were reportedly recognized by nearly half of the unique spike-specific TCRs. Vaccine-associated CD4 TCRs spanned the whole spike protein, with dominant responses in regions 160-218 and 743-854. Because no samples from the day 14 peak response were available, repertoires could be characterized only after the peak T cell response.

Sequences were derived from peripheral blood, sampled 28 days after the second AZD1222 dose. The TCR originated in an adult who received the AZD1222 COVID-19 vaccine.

CDR3 loop: CASSLGQTEAYEQYF. The base sequence is TGTGCCAGCAGTTTAGGGCAAACCGAGGCCTACGAGCAGTACTTC. The chain links TRBV28 with TRBJ2-7; no D segment can be confidently identified. The CDR3, from cysteine to phenylalanine, totals 15 residues. The kept DNA is CDR3 alone, 45 bases in frame from the first base. The germline V gene specifies MDHEN as CDR1 and SYDVKM as CDR2. V is clipped by 2 bases and J by 2 bases, and the sequence between their germline boundaries is 13 bases long. This CDR3, with the reference TRBV28 and TRBJ2-7 proteins standing in past its ends, gives the full variable domain DVKVTQSSRYLVKRTGEKVFLECVQDMDHENMFWYRQDPGLGLRLIYFSYDVKMKEKGDIPEGYSVSREKKERFSLILESASTNQTSMYLCASSLGQTEAYEQYFGPGTRLTVT.